This entry lists 10 T cell receptor beta chains sequenced from one sample in a study of monozygotic twins with inflammatory bowel disease. From its re-call of the 5' RACE reads, TCRdb lists each CDR3 protein once, without DNA. The sample data list roughly 150,000 distinct CDR3 sequences. Sequencing was carried out using blood. The source of these receptors is a human donor with ulcerative colitis or Crohn's disease, or a healthy co-twin of an affected twin (not recorded which).

This rearrangement joins TRBV6-2 or TRBV6-3 to TRBJ2-7; TCRdb proposes TRBD1, but this gene call is untestable without DNA. The CDR3 totals 15 residues. Germline V gene data show CDR1 as MNHEY and CDR2 as SVGEGT. This CDR3 reads CASQINQGSSYEQYF.

V gene TRBV7-2 combines with J gene TRBJ2-7; TCRdb designates TRBD1, a call that cannot be tested without DNA. The CDR3 covers 14 residues. CDR1 is SGHTA, CDR2 FQGNSA, per germline. The CDR3 region is CASSLLGQGREQYF.

The chain carries TRBV7-3 and TRBJ1-1. CDR3 length equals 13 residues. CDR1 and CDR2 (germline): SGHTA, FQGTGA. This CDR3 is CASSFSGDTEAFF.

J is TRBJ2-7 and V is TRBV28; the D call of TRBD2 rests on TCRdb alone, since no DNA is present to check it. The CDR3 has 12 residues. Germline V gene lookup returns CDR1 MDHEN and CDR2 SYDVKM. The CDR3 here is CASSKSGYEQYF. Full variable domain (missing parts from reference TRBV28 and TRBJ2-7): DVKVTQSSRYLVKRTGEKVFLECVQDMDHENMFWYRQDPGLGLRLIYFSYDVKMKEKGDIPEGYSVSREKKERFSLILESASTNQTSMYLCASSKSGYEQYFGPGTRLTVT.

The V call is TRBV7-3, the J call TRBJ2-4; TCRdb names TRBD2, which stays unverified in the absence of DNA. The CDR3 sequence is 13 residues long. Germline V gives CDR1 SGHTA, CDR2 FQGTGA. CDR3 sequence reads: CASSLGLGNIQYF. The whole variable domain, remainder taken from reference TRBV7-3 and TRBJ2-4, is GAGVSQTPSNKVTEKGKYVELRCDPISGHTALYWYRQSLGQGPEFLIYFQGTGAADDSGLPNDRFFAVRPEGSVSTLKIQRTERGDSAVYLCASSLGLGNIQYFGAGTRLSVL.

V usage is TRBV20-1 and J usage is TRBJ2-2; absent DNA, TCRdb's TRBD1 call cannot be checked. Germline values: CDR1 DFQATT, CDR2 SNEGSKA (reference sequence). There are 12 residues in the CDR3. CDR3 sequence reads: CSVHRGPGELFF.

This rearrangement joins TRBV27 to TRBJ1-1. Per germline, CDR1 MNHEY and CDR2 SMNVEV (reference sequence). The CDR3 sequence is 15 residues long. The CDR3 is CASSLSTELNTEAFF.

This chain connects TRBV6-5 to TRBJ2-3; TCRdb outputs TRBD2, but without DNA this stays unchecked. The CDR3 has 16 amino acids. CDR1 MNHEY and CDR2 SVGAGI come from the germline V gene. The CDR3: CASSYSGLAGGDTQYF.

The chain employs TRBV15 and TRBJ2-2; with no DNA, the TCRdb D assignment of TRBD2 cannot be verified. Germline-derived CDR1 and CDR2 are LNHNV and YYDKDF (reference sequence). The CDR3 has 15 residues. This CDR3 reads CATSGLAGDDGELFF.

This sequence joins TRBV7-9 and TRBJ2-5; no DNA is available, so the TRBD1 call from TCRdb remains unchecked. Germline V CDR1 and CDR2: SEHNR, FQNEAQ (reference sequence). The CDR3 runs to 12 residues. CDR3 protein: CASTRDSETQYF.